Shown below are 13 T cell receptor beta chains from a single sample sequenced in a study of blood T cell repertoires in COVID-19. The repertoire was sequenced with immunoSEQ multiplex PCR; TCRdb's copy has only in-frame clones and lacks some. The table has about 140,000 clones, 70% to 90% seen once. Sequenced input: peripheral blood. Receptors were obtained from a human donor in a cohort sampled during active COVID-19.

The CDR3 DNA is TGTGCCAGTAGCCTAGGACAGTCAACCTACGAGCAGTACTTC. The encoded protein is CASSLGQSTYEQYF. The chain uses TRBV19 and TRBJ2-7, with TRBD1 as a possible D gene (6 bases). This CDR3 region has 14 residues. Looked up from germline, CDR1 is LNHDA and CDR2 is SQIVND (reference sequence). V dropped 6 bases and J dropped 2 bases, with 14 bases sitting between them.

The V call is TRBV10-1, the J call TRBJ1-1; a weak D match, TRBD1 (6 bases). Germline V gives CDR1 WNHNN, CDR2 SYGVQD (reference sequence). CDR3 length: 16 amino acids. V was trimmed by 3 bases and J by 4 bases, leaving 18 bases between them. The CDR3 bases are TGCGCCAGCAGTGATACTGGTGCCCAAGGGGGCACTGAAGCTTTCTTT. As protein: CASSDTGAQGGTEAFF.

The chain joins TRBV4-1 to TRBJ1-1, with D hard to call. The CDR3 totals 12 residues. The V and J ends lost 6 bases and 3 bases respectively, with 8 bases between them. Per the germline V gene, CDR1 is MGHRA and CDR2 is YSYEKL. CDR3 sequence (DNA): TGCGCCAGCAGATACAGAGACACTGAAGCTTTCTTT. Translating gives CASRYRDTEAFF.

The rearrangement joins TRBV24-1 to TRBJ2-2; 8 bases line up with TRBD1. The CDR3 is 17 amino acids. V dropped 0 bases and J dropped 5; count of bases not matched to a gene: 7. CDR1 and CDR2 from the germline V gene are KGHDR and SFDVKD. CDR3 sequence: CATSDLGTGRFTGELFF. CDR3 sequence (DNA): TGTGCCACCAGTGATTTGGGGACAGGAAGGTTTACCGGGGAGCTGTTTTTT.

The chain employs TRBV9 and TRBJ2-1; 11 nucleotides line up with TRBD2. The CDR3 length is 16 residues. Per the germline V gene, CDR1 is SGDLS and CDR2 is YYNGEE. The V segment lost 3 bases and the J segment 3 bases; nucleotides outside the gene matches: 5. This CDR3 is CASSAGGTSGYNEQFF. The CDR3 DNA follows: TGTGCCAGCAGCGCAGGTGGGACTAGCGGCTACAATGAGCAGTTCTTC.

The V and J genes are TRBV5-1 and TRBJ1-6; no definite D call. Germline CDR1 is SGHRS and CDR2 is YFSETQ. The V end lost 0 bases, the J end lost 1 base, and 11 bases lay between the germline ends. This CDR3 spans 17 amino acids. The CDR3 DNA sequence: TGCGCCAGCAGCTTGGCCGAGGGAGGTTCCTATAATTCACCCCTCCACTTT. Its protein product is CASSLAEGGSYNSPLHF. The full variable domain, with the rest looked up from reference TRBV5-1 and TRBJ1-6, is KAGVTQTPRYLIKTRGQQVTLSCSPISGHRSVSWYQQTPGQGLQFLFEYFSETQRNKGNFPGRFSGRQFSNSRSEMNVSTLELGDSALYLCASSLAEGGSYNSPLHFGNGTRLTVT.

The chain's CDR3 is CASRVTHTQYF. The CDR3, as DNA: TGTGCCAGCAGGGTGACTCATACGCAGTATTTT. The rearrangement links TRBV2 to TRBJ2-3; no clear D. The CDR3 is 11 residues long. Per the germline V gene, CDR1 is SNHLY and CDR2 is FYNNEI. The V end was cut by 6 bases, the J end by 7 bases, with 8 bases between.

The CDR3 protein is CASSQDQGRGNTIYF. For the CDR3, the DNA is TGTGCCAGCAGCCAAGATCAGGGGCGCGGAAACACCATATATTTT. This chain links TRBV14 with TRBJ1-3; weak D call: TRBD1 (6 bases). The V end was cut by 0 bases, the J end by 4 bases, with 10 bases between. Looked up from germline, CDR1 is SGHDN and CDR2 is FVKESK. This CDR3 region has 15 residues.

The gene calls are TRBV5-4 and TRBJ1-1, with TRBD1 matching 8 bases. The CDR3 runs to 14 residues. The ends lost 1 base at V and 5 bases at J; junction bases unmatched: 4. Germline V gene lookup returns CDR1 SGHNT and CDR2 YYREEE (reference sequence). This CDR3 is CASSLTGGRTEAFF. In DNA, the CDR3 is TGTGCCAGCAGCTTGACAGGGGGAAGGACTGAAGCTTTCTTT.

The chain uses TRBV11-1 and TRBJ2-1; D is possibly TRBD2 (7 bases). Per the germline V gene, CDR1 is SGHAT and CDR2 is FQDESV (reference sequence). CDR3 size: 15 residues. V was pared by 5 bases and J by 7 bases, with 18 bases between. The CDR3 sequence is CASSPGGGRKNEQFF. CDR3 nucleotide sequence: TGTGCCAGCAGCCCGGGGGGCGGGCGGAAGAATGAGCAGTTCTTC.

V and J are TRBV9 and TRBJ1-2, with 11 bases lining up with TRBD1. CDR3 length: 15 residues. Unmatched junction bases numbered 1, after V lost 0 bases and J lost 3 bases. The germline V gene has CDR1 SGDLS and CDR2 YYNGEE. This CDR3 is CASSVEGQGDYGYTF. DNA of the CDR3: TGTGCCAGCAGCGTAGAGGGACAGGGGGACTATGGCTACACCTTC.

This clone came up a few times. V gene TRBV11-2 combines with J gene TRBJ2-7; D perhaps matches TRBD2 (6 bases). The CDR3 length is 16 residues. Trimming shortened V by 0 bases and J by 1 base, and 13 bases separated the two germline ends. Germline V gives CDR1 SGHAT, CDR2 FQNNGV. This CDR3 is CASSLDGRELSYEQYF. The CDR3 DNA is TGTGCCAGCAGCTTAGACGGGCGGGAATTATCCTACGAGCAGTACTTC.

This chain uses TRBV9 with TRBJ2-1; D remains ambiguous. The germline V and J ends were trimmed by 2 bases and 4 bases, with 13 bases remaining between them. The CDR3 is made up of 15 amino acids. CDR1 is SGDLS and CDR2 is YYNGEE in the germline V gene. For the CDR3, the DNA is TGTGCCAGCAGCGTTGATGGCAGTAAATACAATGAGCAGTTCTTC. Translating it yields CASSVDGSKYNEQFF.